This T cell receptor (beta chain) was documented in a study of blood T cells in healthy people across ages (dated by TCRdb to between 2014 and 2017). With regard to the full study: In model experiments, roughly one uniquely barcoded TCR beta cDNA molecule per two T cells was captured by template switching. The study measured age-related changes in TCR beta repertoire diversity using deep sequencing normalized with unique cDNA molecular identifiers. For two donors (one aged 18 to 30 and one aged 80 or older), the study analyzed two additional independent replicas of 1 million unique cDNA reads from the same blood draw. Donors of different ages were randomly distributed across sequencing lanes to avoid experimental bias. Four age groups were formed from the donors: young (average about 17 years), middle-aged (approximately 40), aged (about 68) and long-lived (about 75). The study at large found these results: As age increased, observed TCR beta diversity per million T cells dropped in a roughly linear way, and a significant reduction was already evident by age 40. Compared with the aged group, more naive CD4+ T cells, fewer expanded clones and increased TCR diversity were shown by the long-lived group, suggesting age selection. Because the CMV infection status of the donors was unknown, age-related changes in expanded clonotypes may potentially have been confounded. Bulk unsorted PBMC profiling prevented conclusive comparison of naive and antigen-experienced compartments. There was a strong correlation between observed TCR beta diversity and the percentage of naive T cells measured by flow cytometry. Estimates of total diversity from one million sequenced T cells were regarded as lower bounds and underestimates.

This clonotype was picked up one time. Its target antigen remains unknown. One end of the junction is discordant with germline, which a read error may explain. The protocol used for the library was 5' RACE. Instrument on record: Illumina HiSeq 2500. A second PCR of about 6 to 11 cycles was run with a J-beta primer mix and a sample-barcoded 5' primer. Each TCR beta cDNA molecule received a unique molecular identifier from a template-switch 5' adaptor carrying 12 random nucleotides. Each sample yielded at least 2.5 million CDR3-containing paired-end reads. All of the RNA was converted into first-strand cDNA using the Mint cDNA synthesis kit, with a TRBC-specific oligonucleotide serving as the primer. Following uracil-DNA glycosylase treatment, all cDNA underwent a first 18-cycle PCR with the universal primers M1SS and BC2_uni_R. The study's own analysis went as follows. For normalization, 1 million high-quality reads were randomly selected from each sample, with every read carrying a distinct molecular identifier. Reads with shared molecular identifiers were discarded instead of being binned into consensus sequences. MiTCR, run with a Q25 quality threshold and the strictest error-elimination algorithm, handled CDR3 identification, clonotype clustering and error correction. A nonparametric unseen species model with Euler transformation was used to estimate lower-bound total TCR beta diversity. In TCRdb, the public reads were trimmed at Q25 with fastp and aligned with MiXCR, with productive beta chains retained. CDR3 protein sequences are deduplicated, and each keeps its most common genes and DNA. These V and J calls derive from TCRdb rather than the authors' analysis. In this sample the table shows fewer than 1.5 million distinct CDR3 sequences, 42% of which occur a single time. Around 8% of the sample comes from the top ten.

The donors were 40 or so Caucasian individuals from Russia, aged roughly 6 to 90 years, who were systemically healthy. Around 9.8 milliliters of peripheral blood were collected from each donor into EDTA-treated Vacutainer tubes. Ficoll-Paque density-gradient centrifugation was used to isolate PBMCs, with at least 7 million obtained per sample. Trizol reagent was used to extract total RNA from the PBMCs, yielding at least 5.5 micrograms per sample. Naive CD45RAhigh/CD27high T cell percentages were measured by flow cytometry on a PBMC aliquot from every donor. Counted from cysteine to phenylalanine, this CDR3 has 15 amino acids. The entry retains the CDR3 DNA only, 45 bases that are in frame from base 1. For CDR1 and CDR2, the germline V gene lists MGHDK and SYGVNS.

This receptor was taken from a young woman in good health. This chain is built from TRBV25-1 and TRBJ2-3; TRBD2 is a possible D gene, resting on 6 matching bases. Material for sequencing was blood. DNA sequence: TGTGCCAGCAGTGAAGTGGAGGGGCGCACAGATACGCGGTATTTT. Translation gives CASSEVEGRTDTRYF.